A selection of T cell receptor beta chains follows, all from one sample in a study of OX40 agonist ivuxolimab in advanced cancers. The data were produced by immunoSEQ multiplex PCR, yet TCRdb's version contains in-frame clones alone and is incomplete. This table holds about 56,000 clones, about four fifths found once. The sample was CD4+ or CD8+ T cells sorted from blood, taken in a trial of the OX40 agonist ivuxolimab. All receptors derive from an adult with an advanced solid tumor such as melanoma, head and neck, liver or kidney cancer. Both conserved end residues are part of each CDR3. D genes are given only for firm matches. Some rows mark clone size as missing; the rest say once, few, many or name a class of expanded clone.

CDR3aa,CDR3nt,v_gene,d_gene,abundance,len,j_gene
CASSRGQGTFQADTQYF,TGCGCCAGCAGTCGGGGACAGGGAACGTTTCAGGCAGATACGCAGTATTTT,TRBV5-1,TRBD1,-,17,TRBJ2-3
CASSASTISYNEQFF,TGTGCCAGTAGTGCCTCGACAATCTCCTACAATGAGCAGTTCTTC,TRBV19,-,-,15,TRBJ2-1
CASSQDGSTDTQYF,TGCGCCAGCAGCCAGGATGGGAGCACAGATACGCAGTATTTT,TRBV5-1,-,-,14,TRBJ2-3
CASSIRGRGNQPQHF,TGTGCCAGCAGCATCAGGGGACGGGGCAATCAGCCCCAGCATTTT,TRBV5-6,-,-,15,TRBJ1-5
CASSMARTNTEAFF,TGTGCCAGTAGTATGGCCAGGACGAACACTGAAGCTTTCTTT,TRBV19,-,-,14,TRBJ1-1
CASSPLGQGVHEQYF,TGTGCCAGCAGCCCACTAGGACAGGGAGTCCACGAGCAGTACTTC,TRBV9,TRBD1,many,15,TRBJ2-7
CASSLFRDGPIGQFF,TGTGCCAGCAGCTTATTCCGGGACGGCCCGATTGGGCAGTTCTTC,TRBV13,-,-,15,TRBJ2-1
CASHRGLTNTGELFF,TGTGCCTCTCACCGCGGGCTAACGAACACCGGGGAGCTGTTTTTT,TRBV18,-,-,15,TRBJ2-2
CASSGHRQGKKNEKLFF,TGTGCCAGTAGTGGACACCGACAGGGTAAGAAGAATGAAAAACTGTTTTTT,TRBV19,TRBD1,once,17,TRBJ1-4
CASSSQGTSDYNEQFF,TGTGCCAGCAGCTCCCAAGGGACTAGCGACTACAATGAGCAGTTCTTC,TRBV11-1,TRBD2,-,16,TRBJ2-1
CASSMGTAPSYNSPLHF,TGTGCCAGTAGTATGGGGACAGCTCCTTCCTATAATTCACCCCTCCACTTT,TRBV19,TRBD1,-,17,TRBJ1-6
CASSLEGRLSGYTF,TGTGCCAGCAGCTTAGAGGGGCGCCTGTCTGGCTACACCTTC,TRBV7-8,-,-,14,TRBJ1-2
CASSYPVRTGRTDTQYF,TGTGCCAGCAGCTATCCCGTCCGGACAGGGCGCACAGATACGCAGTATTTT,TRBV6-8,TRBD1,-,17,TRBJ2-3
CASSPGSGADTEAFF,TGTGCCAGCAGCCCCGGTTCAGGGGCCGACACTGAAGCTTTCTTT,TRBV5-6,-,-,15,TRBJ1-1
CASSSTDRNYGYTF,TGTGCCAGTAGCTCGACGGATAGGAACTATGGCTACACCTTC,TRBV19,-,-,14,TRBJ1-2
CASSSGPYNEQFF,TGTGCCAGCAGTTCGGGGCCCTACAATGAGCAGTTCTTC,TRBV6-5,-,-,13,TRBJ2-1
CASSPVASTDTQYF,TGTGCCAGCAGCCCTGTGGCGAGCACAGATACGCAGTATTTT,TRBV11-2,-,-,14,TRBJ2-3
CASRRQVDTGELFF,TGCGCCAGCAGAAGACAGGTTGACACCGGGGAGCTGTTTTTT,TRBV5-1,-,-,14,TRBJ2-2
CASSPGTVTYEQYF,TGTGCCAGCAGCCCTGGGACAGTAACCTACGAGCAGTACTTC,TRBV5-4,TRBD1,-,14,TRBJ2-7
CASSLWETGELFF,TGTGCCAGCAGTTTATGGGAAACCGGGGAGCTGTTTTTT,TRBV28,-,-,13,TRBJ2-2
CASSQESRGAFF,TGCGCCAGCAGCCAAGAGTCCAGAGGAGCTTTCTTT,TRBV4-1,-,-,12,TRBJ1-1
CASSASGGVDTQYF,TGTGCCAGCAGCGCGAGCGGGGGGGTAGATACGCAGTATTTT,TRBV9,TRBD2,-,14,TRBJ2-3
CAIQDRGDQPQHF,TGTGCCATCCAGGACAGGGGGGATCAGCCCCAGCATTTT,TRBV10-3,TRBD1,-,13,TRBJ1-5
CASSTGPSYYEQYF,TGTGCCAGCAGTACGGGACCGTCGTACTACGAGCAGTACTTC,TRBV28,-,-,14,TRBJ2-7
CASSITGGNTEAFF,TGTGCCAGTAGTATTACGGGCGGGAACACTGAAGCTTTCTTT,TRBV19,-,-,14,TRBJ1-1
CASSYQTENQPQHF,TGTGCCAGCAGTTACCAGACAGAAAATCAGCCCCAGCATTTT,TRBV6-6,-,few,14,TRBJ1-5
CASSQGSGGTQPQHF,TGCGCCAGCAGCCAAGGTTCAGGGGGCACTCAGCCCCAGCATTTT,TRBV4-1,TRBD1,once,15,TRBJ1-5
CASSLGRASGEQYF,TGTGCCAGCAGCTTGGGCCGGGCCTCTGGAGAGCAGTACTTC,TRBV5-6,-,-,14,TRBJ2-7
CASSYGSGGGETQYF,TGTGCCAGCAGTTACGGCTCCGGCGGGGGAGAGACCCAGTACTTC,TRBV6-5,TRBD2,-,15,TRBJ2-5
CASTRSPTSSTDTQYF,TGTGCCAGTACCAGGTCGCCGACTAGCTCCACAGATACGCAGTATTTT,TRBV19,TRBD2,-,16,TRBJ2-3
CASSATRGGYEQYF,TGTGCCAGCAGCGCGACTCGGGGGGGCTACGAGCAGTACTTC,TRBV11-2,TRBD2,-,14,TRBJ2-7
CASSLKEGSQETQYF,TGTGCCAGCAGCCTGAAGGAGGGTAGCCAAGAGACCCAGTACTTC,TRBV5-4,-,-,15,TRBJ2-5
CASSLTQNMNTEAFF,TGTGCCAGCAGTTTGACTCAGAACATGAACACTGAAGCTTTCTTT,TRBV28,-,-,15,TRBJ1-1
CASSEGPKNIQYF,TGTGCCAGCAGTGAGGGGCCTAAAAACATTCAGTACTTC,TRBV6-1,-,-,13,TRBJ2-4
CASSRRTATGSTDTQYF,TGTGCCAGTAGTAGGAGGACAGCGACCGGGAGCACAGATACGCAGTATTTT,TRBV19,-,-,17,TRBJ2-3
CASSLPGQATDTQYF,TGTGCCAGCAGCTTACCGGGACAGGCCACAGATACGCAGTATTTT,TRBV7-9,TRBD1,-,15,TRBJ2-3
CASSPTAANTGELFF,TGTGCCAGCAGCCCGACTGCTGCGAACACCGGGGAGCTGTTTTTT,TRBV7-6,-,-,15,TRBJ2-2